This record covers a single TCR beta chain. Its antigen is unidentified. V lost 3 bases and J 7 bases, leaving 10 bases between the germline ends. CDR1 and CDR2 from the germline V gene are MNHEY and SMNVEV (reference sequence). The CDR3 length is 13 residues. Treatment of the sample: roughly nine-day PBMC culture with coronavirus spike peptide pools or control peptides (ViraFEST assay). The collection of CD4+ T cells from the unexposed donor took place before the COVID-19 pandemic (2011-2018). The data derive from a study of vaccination and CD4 T cells after COVID-19. Once obtained from cultured CD4+ T cells, the DNA was sequenced using the Oncomine TCR Beta short-read assay. Via MiXCR, TCRdb re-called the PCR reads, giving one row per CDR3 protein. The sample consists of approximately 9,300 distinct CDR3 sequences, 55% to 75% of them appearing once.

The specimen sequenced was CD4+ T cells from blood, cultured in vitro. This clonotype was obtained from a human donor in good health. The V and J genes are TRBV27 and TRBJ1-5; D gene uncertain. CDR3 protein: CASSFNIGQPQHF. In nucleotides, the CDR3 is TGTGCCAGCAGTTTCAATATCGGACAGCCCCAGCATTTT.